This entry concerns a single T cell receptor (beta chain). The antigen remains unidentified. This sample is drawn from a study of blood T cells in healthy people across ages. The study, taken as a whole, reports: Calculation of diversity from one million T cells yielded estimates considered to be underestimates.

Together with a sample-barcoded 5' primer, a J-beta primer mix was included in a second PCR lasting roughly 6 to 12 cycles. MiXCR was run by TCRdb on the 5' RACE reads, yielding one entry per CDR3 protein. The table includes approximately 690,000 distinct CDR3 sequences, approximately 59% detected once. Donors were healthy Caucasian individuals from Russia aged roughly 6 to 90. The CDR3 totals 14 residues. V lost 5 bases and J lost 0, with 13 bases in between. The germline V gene encodes CDR1 SQVTM and CDR2 ANQGSEA. This TCR was recovered from a man aged 60-69 years in good health. The chain uses TRBV29-1 and TRBJ1-1; TRBD1 might be the D (6 bases). The specimen sequenced was blood. As DNA, the CDR3 is TGCAGCGTTAGGGGGGGCGGGATGAACACTGAAGCTTTCTTT. Its translation: CSVRGGGMNTEAFF.